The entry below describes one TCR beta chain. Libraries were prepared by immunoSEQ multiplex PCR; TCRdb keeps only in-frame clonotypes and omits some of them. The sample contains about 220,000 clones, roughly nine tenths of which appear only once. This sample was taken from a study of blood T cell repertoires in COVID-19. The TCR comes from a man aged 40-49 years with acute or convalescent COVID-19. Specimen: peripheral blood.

CDR3 sequence: CASSLRPQGGPLLAGNTIYF. In nucleotides, the CDR3 is TGTGCCAGCAGCTTACGCCCACAGGGGGGGCCACTTCTCGCTGGAAACACCATATATTTT. The chain couples TRBV7-8 to TRBJ1-3; 8 positions match TRBD1. The length of the CDR3 is 20 residues. The germline gives CDR1 SGHVS, CDR2 FQNEAQ. The ends lost 2 bases at V and 2 bases at J; junction bases unmatched: 17.